The sequence of this TCR beta chain was determined in a study of shared clonotypes between healthy human individuals. About the study: The cohort had two women and three men, ages 18 to 49.

Germline values: CDR1 LGHNT, CDR2 FRNRAP. CDR3 length: 16 amino acids. Trimming removed 0 bases from V and 5 bases from J, with 15 bases in between. Libraries were prepared by immunoSEQ multiplex PCR; TCRdb keeps only in-frame clonotypes and omits some of them. The table lists millions of clones, around 95% of them singletons, with 0.1% to 0.15% in the top ten. The sample was naive CD4+ T cells sorted from blood. Subset indicated: CD45RA+ positively selected. This sequence was found in a man between 18 and 35 years old in good health. The rearrangement uses TRBV12-5 and TRBJ2-3, with a possible D match to TRBD2 (6 bases). CDR3 protein: CASGLVLGGLGDTQYF. CDR3 in DNA: TGTGCTAGTGGTTTGGTACTGGGGGGTTTAGGAGATACGCAGTATTTT.